Listed here are 30 T cell receptor beta chains from one sample, sequenced in a study of T cells in Graves' hyperthyroidism and ophthalmopathy. RNA transcripts provided the source from which TCR beta CDR3 regions were amplified. The TCR CDR3 first-round RT-PCR relied on the HTBI primer set. TCRdb analysed the multiplex PCR reads with MiXCR anew, one entry per CDR3 protein. This repertoire shows some 800,000 distinct CDR3 sequences, around 39% found once; its top ten account for 7.5% to 9.5%. Material for sequencing was blood. The origin of the receptors is a man between 18 and 29 years old with Graves' hyperthyroidism.

This clonotype has just a few counts. The J gene is TRBJ2-5, the V gene TRBV2; D might be TRBD1 (6 bases). This CDR3 region has 15 residues. CDR1 is SNHLY, CDR2 FYNNEI, per germline. With 1 base removed from V and 5 bases from J, the gap between germline ends came to 14 bases. The CDR3 spells CASSEVGAKGETQYF. CDR3 DNA: TGTGCCAGCAGTGAAGTGGGGGCGAAGGGGGAGACCCAGTACTTC.

On this clonotype: The CDR3 does not end in the conserved phenylalanine or tryptophan, so this is likely a read error. The DNA is left out, because the CDR3 cannot be placed on it with certainty; the CDR3 is given as TCRdb lists it. The V gene is TRBV7-9, the J gene TRBJ2-7. 14 amino acids form the CDR3, both terminal residues included. Germline V lookup: CDR1 SEHNR, CDR2 FQNEAQ (reference sequence). CDR3 region: CASSFPEGSYEQYS.

This clonotype was observed a few times. The chain uses TRBV7-9 and TRBJ2-2; D possibly uses TRBD1 or TRBD2 (5 bases each). The germline gives CDR1 SEHNR, CDR2 FQNEAQ (reference sequence). The CDR3 has 16 residues. Trimming shortened V by 5 bases and J by 4 bases, and 17 bases separated the two germline ends. The CDR3 DNA reads as TGTGCCAGCAGCGCCCTGGGGGAGTCGGTCACCGGGGAGCTGTTTTTT. Translated: CASSALGESVTGELFF. Filled out from reference TRBV7-9 and TRBJ2-2, the complete variable domain reads DTGVSQNPRHKITKRGQNVTFRCDPISEHNRLYWYRQTLGQGPEFLTYFQNEAQLEKSRLLSDRFSAERPKGSFSTLEIQRTEQGDSAMYLCASSALGESVTGELFFGEGSRLTVL.

V is TRBV20-1 and J is TRBJ2-7; 7 bases match TRBD2. V lost 0 bases to trimming and J lost 6 bases; unmatched junction nucleotides: 5. Germline assignment: CDR1 DFQATT and CDR2 SNEGSKA (reference sequence). This CDR3 spans 13 amino acids. The DNA of the CDR3 is TGCAGTGCTAGAGAGGGAGGGAGGCTCGAGCAGTACTTC. Amino acid sequence: CSAREGGRLEQYF.

The gene calls are TRBV7-3 and TRBJ2-6, with D possibly being TRBD2 (5 bases). Germline lookup yields CDR1 SGHTA and CDR2 FQGTGA. Trimming removed 6 bases at V and 0 bases at J, with 9 bases between. The CDR3 is 15 residues long. This CDR3 is CASSYGISGANVLTF. CDR3 bases: TGTGCCAGCAGTTACGGGATCTCTGGGGCCAACGTCCTGACTTTC.

There are a few counts of this clonotype. The CDR3 loop is CASSSRTVAGAGGARKYF. CDR3 sequence (DNA): TGTGCCAGCAGCTCTCGGACAGTAGCAGGAGCGGGAGGTGCGAGAAAGTACTTC. This chain connects TRBV7-8 to TRBJ2-7, with TRBD2 matching over 9 bases. The CDR3 runs 18 residues. Germline CDR1 SGHVS, CDR2 FQNEAQ. V lost 4 bases, J lost 11 bases, and 24 bases stayed unmatched.

This clonotype was detected many times. The CDR3 loop reads CASSPLESEAFF. CDR3 nucleotide sequence: TGTGCCAGCAGCCCCCTAGAAAGTGAAGCTTTCTTT. The chain carries TRBV7-9 and TRBJ1-1; no reliable D call. The CDR3 is made up of 12 amino acids. The V gene's germline CDR1 is SEHNR and CDR2 FQNEAQ (reference sequence). V lost 5 bases to trimming and J lost 7 bases, with 11 bases between them.

For the CDR3, the DNA is TGTGCCAGCAGCCAAACACTAGCGGGAGACGAGCAGTACTTC. As protein: CASSQTLAGDEQYF. The V call is TRBV9, the J call TRBJ2-7; 11 bases align to TRBD2. In germline, CDR1 is SGDLS, CDR2 YYNGEE. This CDR3 comprises 14 residues. V trimming: 4 bases; J trimming: 5 bases; junction bases outside the gene matches: 5.

The chain employs TRBV20-1 and TRBJ1-2, with D unclear. Germline CDR1 reads DFQATT; CDR2 reads SNEGSKA (reference sequence). V lost 5 bases, J lost 8 bases, and 18 bases lay in between. There are 13 residues in the CDR3. CDR3 sequence: CSAPLAAGPGYTF. The CDR3 bases are TGCAGTGCTCCCCTGGCGGCGGGTCCCGGCTACACCTTC.

The chain is built from TRBV12-5 and TRBJ1-4, with a possible D match to TRBD1 (5 bases). V lost 5 bases and J 5 bases, leaving 15 bases between the germline ends. The CDR3 totals 15 residues. Germline lookup yields CDR1 LGHNT and CDR2 FRNRAP. CDR3 sequence: CASGPGRGGNEKLFF. The DNA for the CDR3 is TGTGCTAGTGGTCCGGGACGGGGCGGGAATGAAAAACTGTTTTTT.

J is TRBJ1-3 and V is TRBV15; 8 positions agree with TRBD1. The trim removed 3 bases at V and 2 bases at J, leaving 9 bases unmatched. Germline CDR1 is LNHNV and CDR2 is YYDKDF (reference sequence). The CDR3 sequence is 17 residues long. CDR3 amino acids: CATSSLGQGGTGNTIYF. The CDR3 coding sequence is TGTGCCACCAGCAGCTTAGGACAGGGTGGGACTGGAAACACCATATATTTT.

Remarks on this clonotype: A much larger clone lies a single base off, so this may be a read error. The chain links TRBV6-6 to TRBJ2-7; D is uncertain. The CDR3 runs to 14 residues. Trimming took off 11 bases at V and 9 bases at J, with 26 bases between the two ends. Germline CDR1 and CDR2: MNHNY and SVGAGI (reference sequence). CDR3: CAVSESTRGDGQYF. CDR3 DNA: TGTGCCGTCAGTGAGTCGACTCGAGGAGACGGGCAGTACTTC.

At least ten counts were recorded for this clonotype. J is TRBJ1-2 and V is TRBV20-1; TRBD1 aligns across 8 bases. The junction had 4 bases not matched to a gene; V was cut back by 6 bases and J by 7 bases. The CDR3 has 11 amino acids. CDR1 is DFQATT and CDR2 is SNEGSKA in the germline V gene (reference sequence). The CDR3 sequence: CSASDRGGYTF. The CDR3 nucleotides are TGCAGTGCCTCTGACAGGGGTGGCTACACCTTC.

The chain links TRBV11-1 to TRBJ2-7; the D gene is possibly TRBD2 (5 bases). Germline V gene lookup returns CDR1 SGHAT and CDR2 FQDESV (reference sequence). Trimming removed 0 bases at V and 6 bases at J, with 18 bases between. This CDR3 is 16 amino acids long. Here the CDR3 reads CASSLAEVASGVEQYF. CDR3 nucleotides: TGTGCCAGCAGCTTAGCGGAGGTAGCCTCAGGCGTCGAGCAGTACTTC.

About this clonotype: One end of the junction varies from germline; a read error may be responsible. The chain combines TRBV29-1 with TRBJ1-1; D gene unclear. CDR1 is SQVTM and CDR2 is ANQGSEA in the germline V gene. The CDR3 is made up of 11 amino acids. CDR3 protein: CSIETNTEAFF. The CDR3 region has the DNA TGCAGCATTGAGACGAACACTGAAGCTTTCTTT.

At least ten counts were recorded for this clonotype. The V gene is TRBV7-9, the J gene TRBJ2-7, with a weak D call TRBD2 (5 bases). V was cut by 2 bases and J by 3 bases, with 11 bases left in between. Germline CDR1 reads SEHNR; CDR2 reads FQNEAQ (reference sequence). The CDR3 is 14 residues long. CDR3 residues: CASSLSGKSYEQYF. The CDR3 nucleotides read TGTGCCAGCAGCTTATCCGGGAAGAGCTACGAGCAGTACTTC. The full variable domain, completed using reference TRBV7-9 and TRBJ2-7, is DTGVSQNPRHKITKRGQNVTFRCDPISEHNRLYWYRQTLGQGPEFLTYFQNEAQLEKSRLLSDRFSAERPKGSFSTLEIQRTEQGDSAMYLCASSLSGKSYEQYFGPGTRLTVT.

Only one count was recorded for this clonotype. The V gene is TRBV15, the J gene TRBJ2-7; a weak D match, TRBD1 (6 bases). Germline V gene lookup returns CDR1 LNHNV and CDR2 YYDKDF (reference sequence). CDR3 length equals 14 residues. Deletions cut 5 bases from V and 6 bases from J, with 17 bases between. The CDR3, as DNA: TGTGCCACCAGCGCCCGGGACACCTCATCCGAGCAGTACTTC. Translation gives CATSARDTSSEQYF.

This clonotype was observed a handful of times. The chain employs TRBV12-3 or TRBV12-4 and TRBJ1-4, with D unresolved. This CDR3 has 14 amino acids. The V end was cut by 6 bases, the J end by 4 bases, with 12 bases between. This chain's CDR3 is CASSTTVINEKLFF. The CDR3, as DNA: TGTGCCAGCAGCACAACTGTGATTAATGAAAAACTGTTTTTT.

The sample holds many counts of this clonotype. The chain joins TRBV7-2 to TRBJ2-5; 12 bases are shared with TRBD2. The CDR3 sequence is 16 residues long. V shed 5 bases, J shed 1 base, and the junction held 5 bases outside the gene matches. Germline V gives CDR1 SGHTA, CDR2 FQGNSA. The CDR3 DNA is TGTGCCAGCAGCCTAGGACTAGCGGGAACCCAAGAGACCCAGTACTTC. This gives the protein CASSLGLAGTQETQYF.

With respect to this clonotype: A much bigger clone sits one base away, suggesting this may be a read error. The chain couples TRBV6-1 to TRBJ1-2; weak D call: TRBD1 (6 bases). This CDR3 has 13 amino acids. V was trimmed by 5 bases and J by 5 bases, leaving 12 bases between them. CDR1 and CDR2 (germline): MNHNS, SASEGT. The DNA of the CDR3 is TGTGCCAGCAGTAGTCGGGGGGCGTATGGCTACACCTTC. It codes for CASSSRGAYGYTF.

This clonotype was seen repeatedly, ten times or more. The chain is built from TRBV10-3 and TRBJ1-2, with D uncertain. The V gene lost 8 bases and the J gene lost 4 bases, with 11 bases spanning the gap. Germline CDR1 ENHRY, CDR2 SYGVKD. The CDR3 covers 12 residues. CDR3 nucleotides: TGTGCCATCGCCGGGATGCTCTATGGCTACACCTTC. Its protein product is CAIAGMLYGYTF.

This clonotype occurred many times. The DNA of the CDR3 is TGTGCCAGCAGTCCCGGTTCGAACACTGAAGCTTTCTTT. Translating gives CASSPGSNTEAFF. J is TRBJ1-1 and V is TRBV2; the D is unclear. This CDR3 has 13 amino acids. Per the germline V gene, CDR1 is SNHLY and CDR2 is FYNNEI. V was trimmed by 5 bases and J by 1 base, leaving 8 bases between them.

In DNA, the CDR3 is TGTGCCAGCAGCCACCCCGGACAGGGGGAGCTTGGTGAAAAACTGTTTTTT. Its translation: CASSHPGQGELGEKLFF. The chain joins TRBV11-1 to TRBJ1-4, with TRBD1 matching 10 bases. Trimming at V came to 5 bases and at J to 7 bases, leaving 13 bases not matched to a gene. The CDR3 has 17 amino acids. Germline V gene lookup returns CDR1 SGHAT and CDR2 FQDESV (reference sequence).

The chain is built from TRBV5-1 and TRBJ1-5; TRBD1 matches at 8 bases. CDR3 length equals 15 residues. Trimming at V came to 4 bases and at J to 1 base, leaving 4 bases not matched to a gene. Per the germline V gene, CDR1 is SGHRS and CDR2 is YFSETQ. The CDR3 DNA sequence: TGCGCCAGCAGCGTGCAGGGGGCGAGCAATCAGCCCCAGCATTTT. Translated, it gives CASSVQGASNQPQHF.

The table lists this clonotype with many counts. The chain is built from TRBV7-9 and TRBJ2-5; 9 bases align to TRBD2. Germline CDR1 is SEHNR and CDR2 is FQNEAQ (reference sequence). The CDR3 length is 15 residues. V was pared by 1 base and J by 5 bases, with 5 bases of the junction left unmatched. CDR3 nucleotides: TGTGCCAGCAGCTTAGAATCCAGCGGGAGGGAGACCCAGTACTTC. Translated: CASSLESSGRETQYF.

There are many counts of this clonotype. V usage is TRBV7-2 and J usage is TRBJ2-5; a weak D match, TRBD1 (7 bases). This CDR3 has 14 residues. Trimming took 2 bases from V and 5 from J, leaving 12 bases between them. Germline CDR1 SGHTA, CDR2 FQGNSA. Here the CDR3 DNA reads TGTGCCAGCAGCTTAAGGGGGCGGGGTGAGACCCAGTACTTC. As protein: CASSLRGRGETQYF.

This clonotype has more than one count but fewer than ten. The V gene is TRBV5-1, the J gene TRBJ1-5, with D tentatively TRBD1 (6 bases). Germline lookup yields CDR1 SGHRS and CDR2 YFSETQ. The V and J ends lost 2 bases and 6 bases respectively, with 12 bases between them. This CDR3 is 14 amino acids long. The CDR3 DNA sequence: TGCGCCAGCAGCTTATGGGGGCAGGGTCAGCCCCAGCATTTT. Amino acids: CASSLWGQGQPQHF. Full variable domain (remainder filled in from reference TRBV5-1 and TRBJ1-5): KAGVTQTPRYLIKTRGQQVTLSCSPISGHRSVSWYQQTPGQGLQFLFEYFSETQRNKGNFPGRFSGRQFSNSRSEMNVSTLELGDSALYLCASSLWGQGQPQHFGDGTRLSIL.

This sequence joins TRBV29-1 and TRBJ1-2; tentatively, D is TRBD1 (6 bases). The germline gives CDR1 SQVTM, CDR2 ANQGSEA. The CDR3 is made up of 12 amino acids. Deletions cut 5 bases from V and 6 bases from J, with 13 bases between. The CDR3 DNA reads as TGCAGCGTTTTCACAGGGTCAGATGGCTACACCTTC. Its protein product is CSVFTGSDGYTF.

This chain connects TRBV3-1 to TRBJ2-7; the D is unclear. Germline CDR1 LGHDT, CDR2 YNNKEL (reference sequence). Trimming left V 1 base short and J 4 bases short, with 11 bases between. This CDR3 contains 14 residues. The CDR3 loop reads CASSQGQPGYEQYF. The CDR3 bases are TGTGCCAGCAGCCAAGGTCAGCCGGGTTACGAGCAGTACTTC.

This clonotype was observed a single time. The J gene is TRBJ1-1, the V gene TRBV7-3; D is perhaps TRBD1 (5 bases). The V end lost 0 bases, the J end lost 14 bases, and 22 bases lay between the germline ends. There are 15 residues in the CDR3. Germline-derived CDR1 and CDR2 are SGHTA and FQGTGA. CDR3 loop: CASSLTSGRGNEQFF. CDR3 DNA sequence: TGTGCCAGCAGCTTAACGTCGGGGAGGGGCAATGAGCAGTTCTTT.